These 4 T cell receptor beta chains came from one sample sequenced in a study of regulatory T cells in long-lasting Graves disease. The time point is: persistent/refractory GD, antithyroid drugs over 5 years with positive TRAb. The TCR library was made from RNA extracted from PBMCs. According to the study, TCR beta libraries were built with iRepertoire HTBI primers and CDR3-region Arm-PCR. TCRdb reanalysed the multiplex PCR reads using MiXCR and keeps one entry per CDR3 protein. This sample yields about 470,000 distinct CDR3 sequences, of which under 25% are seen a single time; roughly 7% belongs to the top ten. The specimen comprised peripheral blood mononuclear cells (PBMCs), sampled when the disease was refractory, from a patient treated with antithyroid drugs. Receptor source: a female donor with Graves disease.

The chain combines TRBV30 with TRBJ2-2; weak D call: TRBD1 (5 bases). This CDR3 has 16 residues. V shed 3 bases and J shed 5 bases, with 19 bases lying between them. Looked up from germline, CDR1 is GTSNPN and CDR2 is SVGIG (reference sequence). DNA of the CDR3: TGTGCCTGGAGCTGGTGGCAGGGCGGTGGGACCGGGGAGCTGTTTTTT. Its translation: CAWSWWQGGGTGELFF.

This clonotype was detected ten times or more. The chain couples TRBV28 to TRBJ1-6, with 7 bases identical to TRBD1. The V and J ends lost 6 bases and 7 bases, in that order; junction bases with no gene match: 3. CDR1 and CDR2 (germline): MDHEN, SYDVKM. CDR3 length equals 13 residues. The CDR3 spells CASSSQGNSPLHF. The CDR3 nucleotides are TGTGCCAGCAGCTCACAGGGGAATTCACCCCTCCACTTT.

CDR3: CASSARTSGNEQFF. The CDR3 nucleotides are TGTGCCAGCAGCGCCCGGACTAGCGGCAATGAGCAGTTCTTC. The chain joins TRBV11-3 to TRBJ2-1; 10 positions match TRBD2. The CDR3 length is 14 residues. Looked up from germline, CDR1 is SGHNT and CDR2 is YENEEA. J was trimmed by 6 bases and V by 5 bases; bases with no gene match: 4.

This clonotype was detected ten times or more. The chain joins TRBV29-1 to TRBJ1-1; tentatively, D is TRBD1 (6 bases). Germline CDR1 is SQVTM and CDR2 is ANQGSEA. This CDR3 contains 17 residues. Trimming took off 7 bases at V and 3 bases at J, with 27 bases between the two ends. The CDR3: CSAVLTDRTREDTEAFF. The CDR3 DNA reads as TGCAGCGCCGTACTTACTGACAGGACCCGGGAGGACACTGAAGCTTTCTTT.